These 19 T cell receptor beta chains share one sample of origin, sequenced in a study of vaccination and CD4 T cells after COVID-19. At the Johns Hopkins FTIC core, DNA taken from cultured CD4+ T cells was sequenced by way of the Oncomine TCR Beta short-read assay. TCRdb processed the PCR reads anew with MiXCR; each CDR3 protein has one entry. The data show some 20,000 distinct CDR3 sequences, 60% seen once. Treatment reported: roughly 11-day PBMC culture with coronavirus spike peptide pools or control peptides (ViraFEST assay). Antigens for these TCRs are unknown. Sequenced material: CD4+ T cells from blood, cultured in vitro, taken after SARS-CoV-2 vaccination. The receptors originated from a human donor who had recovered from COVID-19.

This clonotype has more than one count but fewer than ten. This chain links TRBV10-3 with TRBJ1-6; D uncertain. The germline V and J ends were trimmed by 10 bases and 9 bases, with 13 bases remaining between them. CDR3 length: 12 amino acids. In germline, CDR1 is ENHRY, CDR2 SYGVKD. The CDR3 loop is CATDTGSSPLHF. The CDR3 nucleotides read TGTGCCACCGATACCGGCAGTTCACCCCTCCACTTT.

This clonotype was recorded a few times. The gene calls are TRBV7-7 and TRBJ1-6, with D unresolved. Germline CDR1 SSHAT, CDR2 FNYEAQ (reference sequence). Trimming left V 4 bases short and J 9 bases short, with 13 bases between. There are 14 residues in the CDR3. In DNA, the CDR3 is TGTGCCAGCAGCTCCTTCCTCAGCGGTTCACCCCTCCACTTT. Residues: CASSSFLSGSPLHF. The full variable domain, rest sourced from reference TRBV7-7 and TRBJ1-6, is GAGVSQSPRYKVTKRGQDVTLRCDPISSHATLYWYQQALGQGPEFLTYFNYEAQPDKSGLPSDRFSAERPEGSISTLTIQRTEQRDSAMYRCASSSFLSGSPLHFGNGTRLTVT.

The chain combines TRBV5-4 with TRBJ1-2, with 8 bases that match TRBD1. Germline CDR1 and CDR2: SGHNT and YYREEE (reference sequence). The junction had 12 bases not matched to a gene; V was cut back by 5 bases and J by 6 bases. The CDR3 spans 15 residues. DNA of the CDR3: TGTGCCAGCAGTTCCGGACAGGGCGGATTAGATGGCTACACCTTC. Its protein product is CASSSGQGGLDGYTF. Looking up the rest from reference TRBV5-4 and TRBJ1-2 gives the full variable domain: ETGVTQSPTHLIKTRGQQVTLRCSSQSGHNTVSWYQQALGQGPQFIFQYYREEENGRGNFPPRFSGLQFPNYSSELNVNALELDDSALYLCASSSGQGGLDGYTFGSGTRLTVV.

The chain uses TRBV6-2 or TRBV6-3 and TRBJ2-2; TRBD1 aligns across 7 bases. CDR1 and CDR2 (germline): MNHEY, SVGEGT. V was pared by 6 bases and J by 3 bases, with 16 bases of the junction left unmatched. The length of the CDR3 is 18 residues. CDR3 bases: TGTGCCAGCAGCCCTAACAGGGGCGGTTTGCGAGACACCGGGGAGCTGTTTTTT. It yields the protein CASSPNRGGLRDTGELFF.

The gene calls are TRBV19 and TRBJ1-1, with TRBD1 matching over 8 bases. The trim removed 7 bases at V and 0 bases at J, leaving 4 bases unmatched. The germline gives CDR1 LNHDA, CDR2 SQIVND (reference sequence). The CDR3 covers 14 residues. CDR3 nucleotides: TGTGCCAGTAACACACAGGGGGTGAACACTGAAGCTTTCTTT. Its protein is CASNTQGVNTEAFF.

This rearrangement joins TRBV6-2 or TRBV6-3 to TRBJ2-1, with a possible D match to TRBD2 (5 bases). The CDR3 consists of 11 residues. The V end was cut by 6 bases, the J end by 13 bases, with 13 bases between. Germline CDR1 reads MNHEY; CDR2 reads SVGEGT. The CDR3 here is CASSFGVKQFF. CDR3 DNA: TGTGCCAGCAGCTTCGGGGTAAAACAGTTCTTC.

This chain connects TRBV11-3 to TRBJ2-5; 10 nucleotides agree with TRBD1. The trim removed 6 bases at V and 5 bases at J, leaving 6 bases unmatched. The CDR3 length is 14 residues. Germline V gene sequence: CDR1 SGHNT, CDR2 YENEEA. The CDR3 reads CASSRTGGMETQYF. The DNA for the CDR3 is TGTGCCAGCAGTCGGACAGGGGGTATGGAGACCCAGTACTTC. The full variable domain, rest sourced from reference TRBV11-3 and TRBJ2-5, is EAGVVQSPRYKIIEKKQPVAFWCNPISGHNTLYWYLQNLGQGPELLIRYENEEAVDDSQLPKDRFSAERLKGVDSTLKIQPAELGDSAVYLCASSRTGGMETQYFGPGTRLLVL.

In DNA, the CDR3 is TGTGCCAGCAGCTTGGTCGGACAGGGGGCCTACGAGCAGTACTTC. Translation gives CASSLVGQGAYEQYF. The chain recombines TRBV5-5 with TRBJ2-7, with 10 bases matching TRBD1. The CDR3 extends over 15 amino acids. Germline values: CDR1 SGHKS, CDR2 YYEKEE (reference sequence). V shed 0 bases and J 2 bases; nucleotides not matched to a gene: 2. The whole variable domain, remainder taken from reference TRBV5-5 and TRBJ2-7, is DAGVTQSPTHLIKTRGQQVTLRCSPISGHKSVSWYQQVLGQGPQFIFQYYEKEERGRGNFPDRFSARQFPNYSSELNVNALLLGDSALYLCASSLVGQGAYEQYFGPGTRLTVT.

The chain joins TRBV6-2 or TRBV6-3 to TRBJ2-3; D is perhaps TRBD1 (6 bases). The CDR3 has 14 residues. Germline V gene data show CDR1 as MNHEY and CDR2 as SVGEGT. Trimming stripped 6 bases from V and 4 bases from J, with 14 bases between. The CDR3 DNA reads TGTGCCAGCAGCCCCGACAGGAGCCCAGATACGCAGTATTTT. Protein sequence: CASSPDRSPDTQYF.

The chain links TRBV20-1 to TRBJ1-1, with 10 bases identical to TRBD1. Germline V gene data show CDR1 as DFQATT and CDR2 as SNEGSKA (reference sequence). V was pared by 6 bases and J by 0 bases, with 10 bases of the junction left unmatched. CDR3 length: 16 residues. Here the CDR3 DNA reads TGCAGTGCCCCGGACAGGGGGAGGATTATGAACACTGAAGCTTTCTTT. This codes for CSAPDRGRIMNTEAFF.

The chain is built from TRBV6-1 and TRBJ1-1; 7 bases match TRBD1. J lost 0 bases, V lost 6 bases, and 7 bases had no gene match. CDR1 is MNHNS, CDR2 SASEGT, per germline. This CDR3 contains 15 residues. The CDR3 bases are TGTGCCAGCAGGAGGGGGGGACAGTTGAACACTGAAGCTTTCTTT. Translating gives CASRRGGQLNTEAFF.

The chain joins TRBV27 to TRBJ2-3, with D perhaps matching TRBD2 (6 bases). The CDR3 consists of 14 residues. V was shortened by 6 bases and J by 0 bases, with 10 bases between the two germline ends. The germline V gene encodes CDR1 MNHEY and CDR2 SMNVEV (reference sequence). CDR3 sequence: CASRTGTSTDTQYF. DNA for the CDR3: TGTGCCAGCAGAACCGGGACTAGCACAGATACGCAGTATTTT.

The V and J genes are TRBV19 and TRBJ1-1, with 8 nucleotides matching TRBD1. The CDR3 contains 14 residues. The germline V gene has CDR1 LNHDA and CDR2 SQIVND (reference sequence). V gave up 5 bases and J gave up 0 bases; unmatched junction bases: 2. The CDR3: CASSGGQVNTEAFF. The CDR3 DNA reads as TGTGCCAGTAGTGGGGGACAGGTGAACACTGAAGCTTTCTTT. The full variable domain, its missing parts supplied by reference TRBV19 and TRBJ1-1, is DGGITQSPKYLFRKEGQNVTLSCEQNLNHDAMYWYRQDPGQGLRLIYYSQIVNDFQKGDIAEGYSVSREKKESFPLTVTSAQKNPTAFYLCASSGGQVNTEAFFGQGTRLTVV.

This clonotype was seen more than once but under ten times. V usage is TRBV6-1 and J usage is TRBJ2-7; D not resolved. This CDR3 region has 15 residues. The V gene lost 6 bases and the J gene lost 2 bases, with 17 bases spanning the gap. The germline V gene encodes CDR1 MNHNS and CDR2 SASEGT. The CDR3 nucleotides are TGTGCCAGCAGCCGTCCCACGCCAGGTACCTACGAGCAGTACTTC. As protein: CASSRPTPGTYEQYF.

This chain links TRBV7-2 with TRBJ1-6; D might be TRBD1 (6 bases). CDR1 SGHTA and CDR2 FQGNSA come from the germline V gene. The CDR3 is 15 amino acids. The V end lost 1 base, the J end lost 8 bases, and 12 bases lay between the germline ends. The CDR3 here is CASSLVGGADSPLHF. CDR3 nucleotides: TGTGCCAGCAGCTTAGTCGGGGGGGCGGATTCACCCCTCCACTTT.

This clonotype was seen a handful of times. The chain has TRBV6-1 and TRBJ1-6, with 8 positions matching TRBD1. V shed 4 bases and J 10 bases; nucleotides not matched to a gene: 3. In germline, CDR1 is MNHNS, CDR2 SASEGT. This CDR3 spans 13 amino acids. This CDR3 is CASSGTGNSPLHF. The CDR3 nucleotides are TGTGCCAGCAGTGGGACAGGGAACTCACCCCTCCACTTT.

This clonotype appeared a few times. The chain employs TRBV27 and TRBJ1-1, with D unclear. Germline V gives CDR1 MNHEY, CDR2 SMNVEV (reference sequence). Trimming took off 3 bases at V and 5 bases at J, with 16 bases between the two ends. The CDR3 length is 15 residues. Here the CDR3 reads CASSLGVGLGTEAFF. As DNA, the CDR3 is TGTGCCAGCAGTTTGGGAGTCGGGTTGGGGACTGAAGCTTTCTTT.

The chain has TRBV14 and TRBJ1-1; D unclear. Germline V gene lookup returns CDR1 SGHDN and CDR2 FVKESK. There are 15 residues in the CDR3. Trimming removed 3 bases from V and 2 bases from J, with 13 bases in between. The CDR3 spells CASSHHSGRNTEAFF. The CDR3 DNA reads TGTGCCAGCAGCCATCACTCGGGTCGTAACACTGAAGCTTTCTTT.

This chain uses TRBV12-3 or TRBV12-4 with TRBJ2-1, with D possibly called TRBD1 or TRBD2 (5 bases each). Trimming took off 5 bases at V and 1 base at J, with 9 bases between the two ends. The CDR3 covers 14 residues. CDR3 protein: CASSIGTSYNEQFF. The CDR3 DNA sequence: TGTGCCAGCAGTATCGGGACGTCCTACAATGAGCAGTTCTTC.